One sample yielded the 6 T cell receptor beta chains listed below, sequenced in a study of persistence of HIV-infected CD4 T cells. Stimulation used around 9.1 ug/mL lysate from CMV-infected fibroblasts. CD40L-negative CD69-negative CD45RO-high memory CD4+ T cells were sorted as populations depleted of antigen-responding cells. The immunoSEQ assay was version 4, run in survey mode. The table came from immunoSEQ multiplex PCR; TCRdb's copy has only in-frame clones and leaves some out. The profile shows approximately 30,000 clones, over 80% of them singletons. These receptors' targets are unknown. The specimen comprised CD4+ T cells sorted from PBMCs after roughly 20-hour stimulation, sampled from a patient who received antiretroviral therapy. These receptors were obtained from an adult woman with HIV who was CMV-seropositive.

This chain connects TRBV7-8 to TRBJ2-1, with a tentative D call TRBD2 (6 bases). Germline lookup yields CDR1 SGHVS and CDR2 FQNEAQ. The CDR3 has 13 residues. V lost 5 bases and J lost 5, with 10 bases in between. The CDR3, as DNA: TGTGCCAGCAGCCAGGGACTCGACAATGAGCAGTTCTTC. Translated, it gives CASSQGLDNEQFF.

The chain recombines TRBV7-2 with TRBJ1-1; D not certain. This CDR3 contains 13 residues. CDR1 is SGHTA, CDR2 FQGNSA, per germline. V was pared by 2 bases and J by 5 bases, with 9 bases between. The CDR3 bases are TGTGCCAGCAGCTTAAAAGGGTTGACTGAAGCTTTCTTT. Its protein is CASSLKGLTEAFF.

This clone appeared once. V and J are TRBV12-3 or TRBV12-4 and TRBJ1-4; no clear D gene. Trimming shortened V by 5 bases and J by 8 bases, and 12 bases separated the two germline ends. CDR3 length: 13 amino acids. The DNA for the CDR3 is TGTGCCAGCAGTCAGCGAGAGGGAGAAAAACTGTTTTTT. Protein: CASSQREGEKLFF.

The chain is built from TRBV10-2 and TRBJ2-4; 9 positions match TRBD1. This CDR3 has 18 amino acids. The junction had 10 bases not matched to a gene; V was cut back by 2 bases and J by 2 bases. Germline-derived CDR1 and CDR2 are WSHSY and SAAADI. The CDR3, as DNA: TGCGCCAGCAGTGAGAAAGGGTCGGACAGGGGTTCCAAAAACATTCAGTACTTC. Translated: CASSEKGSDRGSKNIQYF.

The chain is built from TRBV5-1 and TRBJ2-7, with 13 bases matching TRBD2. The CDR3 sequence is 18 residues long. V was clipped by 2 bases and J by 1 base; unmatched bases: 9. Germline CDR1 SGHRS, CDR2 YFSETQ. The CDR3 region has the DNA TGCGCCAGCAGCTTCGGGACTAGCGGGATAATCGGGTCCTACGAGCAGTACTTC. It translates to CASSFGTSGIIGSYEQYF.

There are a few counts of this clone. The V call is TRBV7-9, the J call TRBJ2-1; D is undetermined. Trimming stripped 8 bases from V and 9 bases from J, with 14 bases between. The CDR3 is 12 amino acids. Per the germline V gene, CDR1 is SEHNR and CDR2 is FQNEAQ (reference sequence). This chain's CDR3 is CASGLSTGEQFF. The CDR3 bases are TGTGCCAGCGGCCTATCCACGGGTGAGCAGTTCTTC.